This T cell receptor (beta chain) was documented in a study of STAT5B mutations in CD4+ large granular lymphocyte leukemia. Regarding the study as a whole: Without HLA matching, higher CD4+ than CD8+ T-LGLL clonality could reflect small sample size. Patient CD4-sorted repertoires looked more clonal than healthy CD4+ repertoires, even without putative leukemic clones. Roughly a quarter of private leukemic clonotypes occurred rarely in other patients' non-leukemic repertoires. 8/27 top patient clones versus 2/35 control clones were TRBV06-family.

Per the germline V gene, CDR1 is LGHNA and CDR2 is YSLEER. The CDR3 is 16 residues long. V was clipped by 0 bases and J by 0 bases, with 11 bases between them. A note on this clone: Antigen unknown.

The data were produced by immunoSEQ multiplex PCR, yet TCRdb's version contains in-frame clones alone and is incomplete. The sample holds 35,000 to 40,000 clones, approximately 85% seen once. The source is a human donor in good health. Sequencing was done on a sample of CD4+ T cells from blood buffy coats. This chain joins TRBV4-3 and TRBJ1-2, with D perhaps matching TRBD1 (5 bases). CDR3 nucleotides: TGCGCCAGCAGCCAAGATAACGCAGGGACTAACTATGGCTACACCTTC. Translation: CASSQDNAGTNYGYTF.